This section outlines one T cell receptor (beta chain) sequence together with its context. This clone came up once. The antigen this receptor binds is unknown. It has no much larger one-base neighbor in the sample; base qualities were not kept. The sample is drawn from a study of shared clonotypes between healthy human individuals (dated by TCRdb to the early 2020s). About the investigation overall: The cohort comprised two women and a few men aged 18 to 49 years. Blood TCR repertoires of five healthy adults were deeply sequenced to estimate repertoire size and the extent of clonotype sharing between individuals. To increase sequencing depth and limit assay-specific biases, different laboratories used diverse techniques to prepare libraries and sequence TCR repertoires. Leukapheresis yielded between about 0.85 and 10 billion PBMCs per donor. Results and caveats for the whole study, not just this receptor: Because the study included a small number of donors, the genetic and exposure-history diversity represented was limited. Pairwise subsampling led to the expectation that sequencing depth would affect the degree of clonotype sharing among donors. Only blood was sampled, and tissue TCR repertoires likely differ from those in blood.

The donors were healthy, HIV-negative adults who had no recently reported acute infections or vaccinations. Every donor was a Caucasian adult residing in Nashville, Tennessee, USA. For unsorted samples, some 100 million PBMCs were counted and genomic DNA was extracted with the QIAamp DNA Blood Mini kit. After blood collection by leukapheresis, PBMCs were isolated using Ficoll-Histopaque density gradient centrifugation and then cryopreserved in the vapor phase of liquid nitrogen. Using the deep immunoSEQ assay, TCR CDR3 regions were amplified from genomic DNA by multiplex PCR. For each cell subset, the extracted genomic DNA was distributed evenly across all wells of several immunoSEQ 96-well plates, and each plate served as one replicate. For unsorted PBMC, roughly 270 ng genomic DNA, equal to about 29,000 T cell genomes, was loaded into each replicate PCR. Unsorted PBMC genomic DNA was sequenced across ten immunoSEQ deep assay plates. The purified libraries were quantified using a Qubit 3.0 fluorometer, sized with a Bioanalyzer 2100, and then quantified again using the KAPA Library Quantification kit. Every immunoSEQ 96-well plate was sequenced on a separate single-read 150-cycle Illumina NextSeq 550 flow cell. Per the source publication's procedure: Because only junctional sequences without quality scores were contained in the immunoSEQ output, filtering matching that applied to full-length reads could not be performed. To assign V/J genes and CDR3, sequences were annotated against IMGT germline references using PyIR, a Python wrapper for IgBLAST v1.9. Reads were filtered out if the reads had weak V/J assignments (E-value above 1e-6), no CDR3, stop codons, out-of-frame junctions, or ambiguous translated residues. V3J clonotypes were defined as sequences sharing an identical inferred V gene, J gene, and CDR3 amino acid sequence. To compute the percentage overlap between repertoires, the number of shared unique clonotypes was divided by the size of the smaller repertoire. RTK rarefaction, the Chao1 estimator, and Recon v2.1 estimates of unobserved clonotypes were used to assess repertoire richness. Entries here come from immuneACCESS through TCRdb and include only in-frame sequences with V and J called. Some clones fail to appear in such tables; in the studies checked, an unresolved V gene covers under half of the shortfall, and the cause of the remainder is unknown. That table furnishes V, J and clone size, whereas the DNA furnished D and trimming. The sample yields about 470,000 clones; roughly 83% were counted once. The ten largest clones add up to under 15% of the sample.

The cysteine opens and the phenylalanine closes a CDR3 of 14 amino acids. Only CDR3 DNA is held: 42 bases, read in frame from base 1. Taken from the germline V gene (reference sequence), the CDR1 and CDR2 loops are GTSNPN and SVGIG. V gives up 5 bases and J gives up 2 bases, and the segment between their germline ends measures 14 bases. Recombination joined TRBV30 with TRBJ2-3; TRBD1 is a possible D gene, resting on 6 matching bases. Material for sequencing was PBMCs. The receptor comes from a woman in her 40s in good health. Some clones in this sample may be carry-over from other donors' samples. CDR3 loop: CAWDRDTSTDTQYF. The DNA reads TGTGCCTGGGACCGGGACACCTCCACAGATACGCAGTATTTT.